This T cell receptor beta chain appears in the sequencing data of a study of T cell repertoires in cytomegalovirus infection. Study as a whole: Through public TCR beta signatures, both CMV infection and matching HLA type were indicated.

A single record per CDR3 protein comes from TCRdb applying MiXCR to the reads. The sample holds about 600,000 distinct CDR3 sequences, more than 20% seen once. This clonotype was seen once. The antigen is not known. Study observations and caveats: Dominant in the ex vivo response were TCR beta clonotypes restricted by HLA-C and specific for CMV. Totalled public TCR beta family frequency picked out people who carried CMV plus the relevant HLA.

V lost 1 base and J 4 bases, leaving 13 bases between the germline ends. CDR1 is LGHNA and CDR2 is YSLEER in the germline V gene. CDR3 length: 16 residues. The sequence came from a human donor in good health (CMV status not recorded). Some clones in this sample may be carry-over from other donors' samples. This sequence joins TRBV4-3 and TRBJ2-2, with D possibly being TRBD2 (5 bases). The sample was CD8+ T cells from PBMCs. CDR3 bases: TGCGCCAGCAGCCAAGTGTGGAGGTCGTCCACCGGGGAGCTGTTTTTT. Protein sequence: CASSQVWRSSTGELFF.